One TCR beta chain is described in this entry. The data belong to a study of blood T cell repertoires in COVID-19. This CDR3 contains 13 residues. V lost 4 bases and J 6 bases, leaving 11 bases between the germline ends. Per germline, CDR1 SGHRS and CDR2 YFSETQ. In the original processing: Amplified reference gene primers provided the basis for estimating nucleated cell counts. Using immunoSEQ multiplex PCR, the repertoire was profiled, and TCRdb retains in-frame clones only, with some absent. The V and J calls and clone size are taken from that table; D and trimming were inferred from the DNA. Here the sample spans about 150,000 clones, around 82% being singletons.

This sequence originates from a man between 60 and 70 years old with COVID-19, enrolled during active disease. The J gene is TRBJ1-5, the V gene TRBV5-1; D is unresolved. The sample comprised peripheral blood. The chain's CDR3 is CASSTGTGQPQHF. The CDR3 coding sequence is TGCGCCAGCAGCACGGGAACGGGTCAGCCCCAGCATTTT.